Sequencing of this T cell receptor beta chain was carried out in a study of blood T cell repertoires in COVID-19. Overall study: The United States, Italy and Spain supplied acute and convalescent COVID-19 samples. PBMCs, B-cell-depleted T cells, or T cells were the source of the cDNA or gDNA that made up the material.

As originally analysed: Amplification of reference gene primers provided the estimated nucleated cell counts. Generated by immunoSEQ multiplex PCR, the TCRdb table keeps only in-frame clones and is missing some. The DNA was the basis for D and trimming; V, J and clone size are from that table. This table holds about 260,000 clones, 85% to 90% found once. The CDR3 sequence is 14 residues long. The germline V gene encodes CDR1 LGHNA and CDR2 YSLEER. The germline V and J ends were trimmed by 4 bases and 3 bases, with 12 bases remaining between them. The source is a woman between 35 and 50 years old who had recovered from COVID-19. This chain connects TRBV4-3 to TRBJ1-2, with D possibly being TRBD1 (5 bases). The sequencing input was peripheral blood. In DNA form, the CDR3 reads TGCGCCAGCAGCCCACAGGAGGGTCACTATGGCTACACCTTC. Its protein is CASSPQEGHYGYTF.